Following are 17 T cell receptor beta chains from one sample sequenced in a study of CXCR3-negative and CXCR3-positive naive CD8 T cells. Study-level results: Naive cells with CXCR3 showed TRB CDR3s that were more hydrophobic than those in CXCR3-negative naive cells.

Via 5' RACE with UMI labels, TRB cDNA libraries were prepared. From its re-call of the 5' RACE reads, TCRdb lists each CDR3 protein once, without DNA. This table lists tens of thousands of distinct CDR3 sequences. The antigens of these receptors remain unknown. The sequenced sample was naive CXCR3+ CD8+ T cells from blood. Subset here: CD45RO-CCR7+CD27+CD95- naive CD8+ T cells expressing CXCR3 (TNR3+). Receptors were obtained from a human donor in good health. Some clones in this sample may be carry-over from other donors' samples.

The genes are TRBV5-1 and TRBJ2-1; TCRdb selects TRBD2, and the lack of DNA leaves this call unchecked. Germline values: CDR1 SGHRS, CDR2 YFSETQ. The CDR3 runs 16 residues. CDR3 protein: CASSSETSGGINEQFF.

The chain has TRBV11-2 and TRBJ2-1; checking the TCRdb D call of TRBD2 is not possible without DNA. CDR1 is SGHAT and CDR2 is FQNNGV in the germline V gene. The CDR3 has 14 residues. The CDR3 spells CASSAPGTYNEQFF. Full variable domain (rest looked up from reference TRBV11-2 and TRBJ2-1): EAGVAQSPRYKIIEKRQSVAFWCNPISGHATLYWYQQILGQGPKLLIQFQNNGVVDDSQLPKDRFSAERLKGVDSTLKIQPAKLEDSAVYLCASSAPGTYNEQFFGPGTRLTVL.

The V gene is TRBV5-1, the J gene TRBJ1-1. This CDR3 region has 12 residues. Germline CDR1 and CDR2: SGHRS and YFSETQ. CDR3: CASRDGNTEAFF.

CDR3 amino acids: CASTGHLTGELFF. The chain combines TRBV7-9 with TRBJ2-2; the TRBD1 assignment by TCRdb is unverifiable without DNA. Germline V gives CDR1 SEHNR, CDR2 FQNEAQ (reference sequence). The CDR3 runs 13 residues.

V usage is TRBV21-1 and J usage is TRBJ1-2. TRBV21-1 is a pseudogene segment. CDR3 length: 15 residues. CDR3 sequence: CASSRQAGSPYGYTF.

The chain is built from TRBV29-1 and TRBJ2-7; TCRdb calls TRBD2, which cannot be checked without DNA. Germline V lookup: CDR1 SQVTM, CDR2 ANQGSEA. The CDR3 consists of 13 residues. The CDR3 protein is CSVVGVSSYEQYF.

The gene calls are TRBV28 and TRBJ2-2; TCRdb selects TRBD1, and the lack of DNA leaves this call unchecked. Germline V gene sequence: CDR1 MDHEN, CDR2 SYDVKM. The CDR3 extends over 14 amino acids. CDR3 region: CASSSPQGIGELFF.

This rearrangement joins TRBV14 to TRBJ2-3; TCRdb proposes TRBD1, but this gene call is untestable without DNA. Germline V CDR1 and CDR2: SGHDN, FVKESK. The CDR3 has 14 amino acids. CDR3 protein: CASSQVVPGDTQYF.

The chain combines TRBV13 with TRBJ2-1; TCRdb picks TRBD2, but there is no DNA to check that call. The CDR3 has 16 residues. CDR1 and CDR2 (germline): PRHDT, FYEKMQ (reference sequence). The CDR3 loop is CASSPWTSGSYNEQFF.

This chain links TRBV7-9 with TRBJ2-5; TCRdb's assignment of TRBD1 cannot be checked, as there is no DNA. CDR1 is SEHNR, CDR2 FQNEAQ, per germline (reference sequence). There are 16 residues in the CDR3. Here the CDR3 reads CASSSPPRDRGETQYF.

V and J are TRBV4-1 and TRBJ1-1. The CDR3 consists of 15 residues. Germline V gene sequence: CDR1 MGHRA, CDR2 YSYEKL. CDR3 region: CASSQAAGRDTEAFF.

The chain recombines TRBV12-1 with TRBJ2-7; the D gene TCRdb calls, TRBD2, cannot be checked with no DNA. TRBV12-1 is termed a pseudogene. CDR3 length: 14 amino acids. CDR3 protein: CASSFGGPTYEQYF.

This chain connects TRBV6-1 to TRBJ2-7; TCRdb indicates TRBD1, and absent DNA this call remains unverified. In germline, CDR1 is MNHNS, CDR2 SASEGT. The CDR3 is made up of 14 amino acids. The CDR3 sequence: CASSQGQGALEQYF.

The V call is TRBV25-1, the J call TRBJ2-2. The CDR3 extends over 11 amino acids. The germline V gene encodes CDR1 MGHDK and CDR2 SYGVNS. The CDR3 spells CASELSGELFF.

The chain links TRBV6-2 or TRBV6-3 to TRBJ2-1; the D call from TCRdb, TRBD1, cannot be confirmed without DNA. Germline V gene data show CDR1 as MNHEY and CDR2 as SVGEGT. The CDR3 runs to 15 residues. CDR3 loop: CASSWGQQPFNEQFF.

This chain connects TRBV28 to TRBJ2-7; TCRdb picks TRBD1, but there is no DNA to check that call. This CDR3 has 11 residues. Germline assignment: CDR1 MDHEN and CDR2 SYDVKM. The CDR3 sequence: CASGSGHEQYF.

The CDR3: CAWSVPGWGNQPQHF. The rearrangement uses TRBV30 and TRBJ1-5. The CDR3 extends over 15 amino acids. Germline V lookup: CDR1 GTSNPN, CDR2 SVGIG (reference sequence).